Listed here are 24 T cell receptor beta chains from one sample, sequenced in a study of cytomegalovirus exposure and HLA in healthy donors. Primers: 60 Vbeta forward and 13 Jbeta reverse. Data came from immunoSEQ multiplex PCR; TCRdb stores just in-frame clones and leaves some out. Of roughly 230,000 clones listed, roughly 73% are singletons. The sample taken for sequencing was PBMCs. Source of these receptors: a boy aged 5-17 years in good health and CMV-seronegative.

As concerns this clone: At one end the junction does not follow the germline gene, possibly because of a read error. The chain combines TRBV7-9 with TRBJ2-1, with D possibly being TRBD1 (6 bases). The CDR3 spans 12 residues. Germline V CDR1 and CDR2: SEHNR, FQNEAQ (reference sequence). The CDR3 spells CSSSLRGNEQFF. CDR3 bases: TGTTCCAGCAGCTTAAGGGGGAATGAGCAGTTCTTC.

The V gene is TRBV10-3, the J gene TRBJ1-1; a possible D gene is TRBD1 (5 bases). The CDR3 spans 11 residues. Trimming took 2 bases from V and 7 from J, leaving 5 bases between them. Germline assignment: CDR1 ENHRY and CDR2 SYGVKD. Here the CDR3 DNA reads TGTGCCATCAGTGAGAGGGGTGAAGCTTTCTTT. Its protein is CAISERGEAFF.

This CDR3 reads CAISDGQDNQPQHF. For the CDR3, the DNA is TGTGCCATCAGCGACGGACAGGACAATCAGCCCCAGCATTTT. This chain connects TRBV10-3 to TRBJ1-5, with 7 bases aligning to TRBD1. Looked up from germline, CDR1 is ENHRY and CDR2 is SYGVKD. CDR3 length: 14 amino acids. Unmatched junction bases numbered 5, after V lost 6 bases and J lost 3 bases.

This clone has just one count. The rearrangement joins TRBV11-3 to TRBJ1-5; TRBD1 matches 8 bases. J gave up 7 bases and V 5 bases, and 10 bases lay outside the gene matches. This CDR3 has 15 residues. Germline CDR1 and CDR2: SGHNT and YENEEA. The CDR3 loop is CASSHRQGQDQPQHF. DNA of the CDR3: TGTGCCAGCAGCCACAGACAGGGGCAAGACCAGCCCCAGCATTTT.

The V call is TRBV7-2, the J call TRBJ2-4; TRBD2 agrees at 7 bases. Germline trimming cut 5 bases from V and 4 bases from J; bases unmatched to any gene: 8. CDR1 and CDR2 (germline): SGHTA, FQGNSA. CDR3 length equals 15 residues. In DNA form, the CDR3 reads TGTGCCAGCAGCCGTGGGGGGGAAGGAAAAAACATTCAGTACTTC. This codes for CASSRGGEGKNIQYF.

This clone appeared once. CDR3 DNA: TGTGCCAGCTCACCGGGTATGCCGGGACAGGGTTTGGAGACCCAGTACTTC. It is translated as CASSPGMPGQGLETQYF. V is TRBV18 and J is TRBJ2-5; 9 bases map to TRBD1. V lost 3 bases to trimming and J lost 5 bases; unmatched junction nucleotides: 13. Germline CDR1 KGHSH, CDR2 LQKENI. CDR3 length: 17 amino acids.

The chain employs TRBV19 and TRBJ2-1; 7 bases are a match to TRBD2. With V trimmed by 10 bases and J by 5 bases, 11 bases remained unmatched. This CDR3 contains 14 residues. CDR1 LNHDA and CDR2 SQIVND come from the germline V gene (reference sequence). The CDR3 protein is CATTQWLADNEQFF. The CDR3 DNA reads TGTGCCACCACCCAGTGGCTAGCGGACAATGAGCAGTTCTTC.

The gene calls are TRBV2 and TRBJ1-1; a weak D match, TRBD1 (5 bases). V gave up 5 bases and J gave up 10 bases, with 11 bases separating them. The germline CDR1 and CDR2 sequences are SNHLY and FYNNEI. The CDR3 consists of 11 residues. CDR3 loop: CASSNDSGAFF. The CDR3 DNA follows: TGTGCCAGCAGTAACGACAGTGGAGCTTTCTTT.

The CDR3 DNA is TGTGCCAGCAGCTTAGGACTAGCGGGAGAATTTGGCGGGGAGCTGTTTTTT. Amino acid sequence: CASSLGLAGEFGGELFF. The chain uses TRBV11-3 and TRBJ2-2, with 12 bases lining up with TRBD2. The V segment lost 1 base and the J segment 7 bases; nucleotides outside the gene matches: 7. The length of the CDR3 is 17 residues. Germline loops: CDR1 SGHNT, CDR2 YENEEA.

The chain uses TRBV7-9 and TRBJ1-2; D not certain. Germline V CDR1 and CDR2: SEHNR, FQNEAQ (reference sequence). This CDR3 contains 13 residues. Between the trimmed V and J ends, which lost 1 base and 8 bases, there was a span of 11 bases. The CDR3 protein is CASSLVIREGYTF. The CDR3, as DNA: TGTGCCAGCAGCTTAGTGATTAGGGAGGGCTACACCTTC.

Only a few counts were recorded for this clone. J is TRBJ1-1 and V is TRBV19; D gene unclear. From germline, CDR1 is LNHDA and CDR2 SQIVND (reference sequence). The CDR3 totals 14 residues. Trimming left V 5 bases short and J 3 bases short, with 13 bases between. CDR3 nucleotide sequence: TGTGCCAGTAGTCGTCTCGAAGGAGACACTGAAGCTTTCTTT. As protein: CASSRLEGDTEAFF.

The gene calls are TRBV30 and TRBJ1-1; D is unclear. The CDR3 length is 15 residues. Deletions cut 0 bases from V and 3 bases from J, with 14 bases between. Germline V gene lookup returns CDR1 GTSNPN and CDR2 SVGIG (reference sequence). The CDR3 loop reads CAWSVLTRGDTEAFF. Written as DNA, the CDR3 is TGTGCCTGGAGTGTATTAACTCGAGGAGACACTGAAGCTTTCTTT.

This clone was seen a handful of times. V gene TRBV27 combines with J gene TRBJ1-5, with a possible D match to TRBD1 (5 bases). Trimming removed 2 bases from V and 5 bases from J, with 10 bases in between. This CDR3 has 14 amino acids. Germline-derived CDR1 and CDR2 are MNHEY and SMNVEV (reference sequence). Here the CDR3 DNA reads TGTGCCAGCAGTTTAAGGCAGGGTGATCAGCCCCAGCATTTT. It yields the protein CASSLRQGDQPQHF.

The chain employs TRBV6-6 and TRBJ1-2; the D gene is possibly TRBD1 (5 bases). This CDR3 is 14 amino acids long. Trimming pared 5 bases from V and 0 bases from J, leaving 10 bases between. CDR1 is MNHNY and CDR2 is SVGAGI in the germline V gene (reference sequence). CDR3 protein: CASSDGGANYGYTF. CDR3 sequence (DNA): TGTGCCAGCAGTGATGGGGGGGCTAACTATGGCTACACCTTC.

This clone was observed once. The chain links TRBV30 to TRBJ2-6, with D perhaps TRBD2 (6 bases). Between the trimmed V and J ends, which lost 4 bases and 4 bases, there was a span of 11 bases. CDR1 and CDR2 (germline): GTSNPN, SVGIG (reference sequence). The CDR3 covers 14 residues. CDR3 coding DNA: TGTGCCTGGAACCGGGACTCCGGGGCCAACGTCCTGACTTTC. It codes for CAWNRDSGANVLTF.

Note on this clone: The same CDR3 arises from other DNA sequences in this sample as well. J is TRBJ1-5 and V is TRBV30; D not certain. The length of the CDR3 is 13 residues. Trimming removed 4 bases at V and 0 bases at J, with 7 bases between. Germline CDR1 GTSNPN, CDR2 SVGIG (reference sequence). The CDR3 DNA reads as TGTGCCTGGACGGGGAATAGCAATCAGCCCCAGCATTTT. Translating gives CAWTGNSNQPQHF. The full variable domain, in which reference TRBV30 and TRBJ1-5 provide the parts outside the CDR3, is SQTIHQWPATLVQPVGSPLSLECTVEGTSNPNLYWYRQAAGRGLQLLFYSVGIGQISSEVPQNLSASRPQDRQFILSSKKLLLSDSGFYLCAWTGNSNQPQHFGDGTRLSIL.

V and J are TRBV7-2 and TRBJ2-7; D not certain. V shed 1 base and J shed 4 bases, with 11 bases lying between them. This CDR3 comprises 14 residues. Germline V gene lookup returns CDR1 SGHTA and CDR2 FQGNSA. CDR3: CASSLEKRRYEQYF. DNA for the CDR3: TGTGCCAGCAGCTTAGAGAAGCGCCGATACGAGCAGTACTTC.

J is TRBJ2-3 and V is TRBV29-1, with 7 bases aligning to TRBD2. The trim removed 7 bases at V and 4 bases at J, leaving 14 bases unmatched. Per the germline V gene, CDR1 is SQVTM and CDR2 is ANQGSEA. The CDR3 runs to 15 residues. The CDR3 bases are TGCAGCGCCGGAAGTAGGGAGGGCCTGGCAGATACGCAGTATTTT. Amino acid sequence: CSAGSREGLADTQYF.

V usage is TRBV11-2 and J usage is TRBJ2-2, with a tentative D call TRBD2 (6 bases). Deletions cut 7 bases from V and 5 bases from J, with 14 bases between. The germline V gene has CDR1 SGHAT and CDR2 FQNNGV. The CDR3 sequence is 14 residues long. In DNA, the CDR3 is TGTGCCAGCAAGTCGGGGGTTCGGACCGGGGAGCTGTTTTTT. Its translation is CASKSGVRTGELFF.

This chain uses TRBV4-1 with TRBJ2-7; D not certain. CDR3 length equals 13 residues. V dropped 1 base and J dropped 8 bases, with 12 bases sitting between them. Germline V gene lookup returns CDR1 MGHRA and CDR2 YSYEKL. The CDR3 bases are TGCGCCAGCAGCCAAGTGAATGGCCCTCAGCAGTACTTC. It encodes CASSQVNGPQQYF.

The rearrangement joins TRBV30 to TRBJ2-7, with 9 bases that match TRBD1. J was trimmed by 2 bases and V by 5 bases; bases with no gene match: 4. Germline lookup yields CDR1 GTSNPN and CDR2 SVGIG (reference sequence). There are 13 residues in the CDR3. The CDR3 reads CAWAGTGPYEQYF. CDR3 coding DNA: TGTGCCTGGGCCGGGACAGGGCCCTACGAGCAGTACTTC.

The genes are TRBV2 and TRBJ1-4, with 9 bases matching TRBD1. V shed 10 bases and J 7 bases; nucleotides not matched to a gene: 1. Germline V gene sequence: CDR1 SNHLY, CDR2 FYNNEI. The CDR3 has 11 amino acids. This chain's CDR3 is CATTGGEKLFF. The CDR3 DNA follows: TGTGCCACGACAGGGGGTGAAAAACTGTTTTTT.

CDR3: CASSLIAGGIGEQFF. CDR3 sequence (DNA): TGTGCCAGCAGCTTAATCGCAGGGGGCATCGGTGAGCAGTTCTTC. The chain recombines TRBV7-9 with TRBJ2-1; 8 bases map to TRBD1. V lost 2 bases to trimming and J lost 9 bases; unmatched junction nucleotides: 9. Germline CDR1 reads SEHNR; CDR2 reads FQNEAQ (reference sequence). There are 15 residues in the CDR3.

This clone has just one count. The rearrangement links TRBV30 to TRBJ1-4; D is unresolved. The V end lost 1 base, the J end lost 8 bases, and 14 bases lay between the germline ends. The CDR3 consists of 14 residues. Looked up from germline, CDR1 is GTSNPN and CDR2 is SVGIG (reference sequence). This CDR3 is CAWSEDNRREKLFF. The CDR3 nucleotides are TGTGCCTGGAGTGAAGACAACCGGAGGGAAAAACTGTTTTTT.